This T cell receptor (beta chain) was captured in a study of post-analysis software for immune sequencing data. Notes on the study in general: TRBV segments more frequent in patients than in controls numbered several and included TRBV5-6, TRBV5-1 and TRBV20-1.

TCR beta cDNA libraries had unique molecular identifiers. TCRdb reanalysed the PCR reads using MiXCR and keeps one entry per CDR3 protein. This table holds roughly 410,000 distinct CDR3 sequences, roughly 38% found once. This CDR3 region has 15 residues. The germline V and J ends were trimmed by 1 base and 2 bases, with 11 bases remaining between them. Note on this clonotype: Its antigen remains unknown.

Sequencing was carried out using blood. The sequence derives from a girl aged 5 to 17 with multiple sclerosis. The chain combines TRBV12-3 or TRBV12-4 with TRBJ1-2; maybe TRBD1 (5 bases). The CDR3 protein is CASSLDDSGNYGYTF. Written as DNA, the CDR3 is TGTGCCAGCAGTTTAGATGACAGTGGGAACTATGGCTACACCTTC.